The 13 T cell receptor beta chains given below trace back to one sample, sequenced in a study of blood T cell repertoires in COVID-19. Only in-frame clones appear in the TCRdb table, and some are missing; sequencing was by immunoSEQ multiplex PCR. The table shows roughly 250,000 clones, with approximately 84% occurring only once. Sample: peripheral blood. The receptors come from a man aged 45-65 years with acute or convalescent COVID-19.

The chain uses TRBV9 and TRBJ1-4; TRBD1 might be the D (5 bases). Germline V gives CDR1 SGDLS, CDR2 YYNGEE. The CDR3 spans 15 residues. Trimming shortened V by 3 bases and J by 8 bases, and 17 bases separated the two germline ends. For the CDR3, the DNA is TGTGCCAGCAGCGCCGACAGTACCCACAGCGAAAAACTGTTTTTT. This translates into CASSADSTHSEKLFF.

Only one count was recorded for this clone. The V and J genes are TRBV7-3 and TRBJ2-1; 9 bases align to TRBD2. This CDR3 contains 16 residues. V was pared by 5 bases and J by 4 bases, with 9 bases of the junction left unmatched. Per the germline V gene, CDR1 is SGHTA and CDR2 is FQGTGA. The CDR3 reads CASSRAGTSIYNEQFF. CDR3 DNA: TGTGCCAGCAGCCGCGCCGGGACTAGCATTTACAATGAGCAGTTCTTC.

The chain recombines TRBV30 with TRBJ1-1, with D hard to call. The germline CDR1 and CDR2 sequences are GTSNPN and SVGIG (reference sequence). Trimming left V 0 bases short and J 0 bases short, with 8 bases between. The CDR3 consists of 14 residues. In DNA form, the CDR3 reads TGTGCCTGGAGTGTACCCACTCTGAACACTGAAGCTTTCTTT. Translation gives CAWSVPTLNTEAFF.

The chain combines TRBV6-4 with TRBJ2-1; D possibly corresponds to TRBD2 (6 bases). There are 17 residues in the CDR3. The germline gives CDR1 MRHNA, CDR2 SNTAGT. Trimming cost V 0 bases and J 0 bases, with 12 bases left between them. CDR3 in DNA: TGTGCCAGCAGTGACTCGGGGGGACGGACCTCCTACAATGAGCAGTTCTTC. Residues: CASSDSGGRTSYNEQFF.

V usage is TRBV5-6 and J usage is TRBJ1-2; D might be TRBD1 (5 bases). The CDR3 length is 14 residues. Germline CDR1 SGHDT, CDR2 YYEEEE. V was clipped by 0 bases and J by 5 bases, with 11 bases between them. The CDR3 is CASSLVWTRYGYTF. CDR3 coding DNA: TGTGCCAGCAGCTTGGTATGGACAAGGTATGGCTACACCTTC.

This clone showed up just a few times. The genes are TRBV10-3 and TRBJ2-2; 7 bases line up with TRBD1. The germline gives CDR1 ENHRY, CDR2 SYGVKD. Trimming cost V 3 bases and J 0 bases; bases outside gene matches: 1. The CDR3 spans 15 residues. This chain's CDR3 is CAISDGTANTGELFF. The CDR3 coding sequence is TGTGCCATCAGTGACGGGACAGCGAACACCGGGGAGCTGTTTTTT.

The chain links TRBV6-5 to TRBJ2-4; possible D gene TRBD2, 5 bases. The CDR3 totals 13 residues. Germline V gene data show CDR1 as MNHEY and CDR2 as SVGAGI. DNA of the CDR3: TGTGCTTCCTATGGGGAGGCCAAAAACATTCAGTACTTC. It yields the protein CASYGEAKNIQYF.

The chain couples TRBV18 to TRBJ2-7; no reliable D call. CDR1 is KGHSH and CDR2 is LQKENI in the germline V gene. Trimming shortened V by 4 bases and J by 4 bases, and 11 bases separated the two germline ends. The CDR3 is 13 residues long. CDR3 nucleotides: TGTGCCAGCTCACAGCCAAACGGGTACGAGCAGTACTTC. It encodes CASSQPNGYEQYF.

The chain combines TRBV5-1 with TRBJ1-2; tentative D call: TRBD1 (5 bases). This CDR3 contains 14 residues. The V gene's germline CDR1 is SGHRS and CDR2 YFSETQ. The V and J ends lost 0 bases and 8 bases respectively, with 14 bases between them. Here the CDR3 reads CASSLEPGAGGYTF. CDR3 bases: TGCGCCAGCAGCTTGGAACCCGGGGCGGGAGGCTACACCTTC.

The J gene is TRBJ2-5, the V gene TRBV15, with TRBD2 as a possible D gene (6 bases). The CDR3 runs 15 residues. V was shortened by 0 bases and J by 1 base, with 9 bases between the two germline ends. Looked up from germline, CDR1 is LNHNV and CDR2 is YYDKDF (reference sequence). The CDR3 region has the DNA TGTGCCACCAGCAGAGACACGGGGGTCCAAGAGACCCAGTACTTC. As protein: CATSRDTGVQETQYF.

The CDR3 loop is CATSDEVTGGSEQFF. Here the CDR3 DNA reads TGTGCCACCAGTGATGAGGTGACAGGGGGCTCTGAGCAGTTCTTC. The chain joins TRBV24-1 to TRBJ2-1; 10 bases are a match to TRBD1. The junction had 7 bases not matched to a gene; V was cut back by 3 bases and J by 9 bases. The CDR3 totals 15 residues. The germline CDR1 and CDR2 sequences are KGHDR and SFDVKD.

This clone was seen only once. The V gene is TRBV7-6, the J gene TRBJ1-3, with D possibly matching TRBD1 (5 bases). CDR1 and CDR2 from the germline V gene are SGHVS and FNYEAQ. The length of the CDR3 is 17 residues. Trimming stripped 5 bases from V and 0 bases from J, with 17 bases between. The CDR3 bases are TGTGCCAGCAGCCTCAGAGTGGGGACTTACTCTGGAAACACCATATATTTT. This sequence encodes CASSLRVGTYSGNTIYF. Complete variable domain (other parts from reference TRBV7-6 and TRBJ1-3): GAGVSQSPRYKVTKRGQDVALRCDPISGHVSLYWYRQALGQGPEFLTYFNYEAQQDKSGLPNDRFSAERPEGSISTLTIQRTEQRDSAMYRCASSLRVGTYSGNTIYFGEGSWLTVV.

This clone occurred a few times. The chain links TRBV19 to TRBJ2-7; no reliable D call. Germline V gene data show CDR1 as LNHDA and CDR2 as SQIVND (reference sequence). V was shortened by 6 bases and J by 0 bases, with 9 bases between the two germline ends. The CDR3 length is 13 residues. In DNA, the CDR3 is TGTGCCAGTAGGGAGAGCTTCTCCTACGAGCAGTACTTC. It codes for CASRESFSYEQYF.